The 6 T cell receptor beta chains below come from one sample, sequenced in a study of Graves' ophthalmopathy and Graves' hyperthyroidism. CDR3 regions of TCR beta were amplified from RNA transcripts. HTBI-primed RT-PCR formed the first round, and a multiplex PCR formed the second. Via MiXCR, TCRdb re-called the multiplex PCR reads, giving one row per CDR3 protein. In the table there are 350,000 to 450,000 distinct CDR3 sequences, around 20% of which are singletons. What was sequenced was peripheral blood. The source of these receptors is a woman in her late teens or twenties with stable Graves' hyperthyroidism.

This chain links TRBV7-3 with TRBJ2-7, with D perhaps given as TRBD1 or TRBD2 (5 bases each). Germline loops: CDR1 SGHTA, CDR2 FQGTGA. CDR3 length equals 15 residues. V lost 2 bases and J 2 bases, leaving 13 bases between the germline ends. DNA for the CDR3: TGTGCCAGCAGCTTATCCCGGGACGGAGCCTACGAGCAGTACTTC. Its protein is CASSLSRDGAYEQYF.

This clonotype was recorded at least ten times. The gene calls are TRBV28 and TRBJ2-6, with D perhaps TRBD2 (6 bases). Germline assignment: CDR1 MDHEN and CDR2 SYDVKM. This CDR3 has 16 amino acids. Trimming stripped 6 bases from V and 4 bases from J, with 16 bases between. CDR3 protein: CASSPERAEGANVLTF. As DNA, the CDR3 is TGTGCCAGCAGCCCTGAGCGGGCTGAAGGGGCCAACGTCCTGACTTTC.

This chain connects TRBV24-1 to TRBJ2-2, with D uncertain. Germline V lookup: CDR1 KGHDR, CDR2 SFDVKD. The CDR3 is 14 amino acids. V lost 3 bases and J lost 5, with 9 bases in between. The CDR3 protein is CATSDHTATGELFF. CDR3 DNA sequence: TGTGCCACCAGTGATCATACAGCGACCGGGGAGCTGTTTTTT.

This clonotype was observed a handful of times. For the CDR3, the DNA is TGCAGTGCTAGTCTCGATGTGGGGGAAGAAGCTTTCTTT. It codes for CSASLDVGEEAFF. V gene TRBV20-1 combines with J gene TRBJ1-1, with D maybe TRBD1 (5 bases). The CDR3 is 13 amino acids. Trimming stripped 3 bases from V and 8 bases from J, with 16 bases between. In germline, CDR1 is DFQATT, CDR2 SNEGSKA (reference sequence).

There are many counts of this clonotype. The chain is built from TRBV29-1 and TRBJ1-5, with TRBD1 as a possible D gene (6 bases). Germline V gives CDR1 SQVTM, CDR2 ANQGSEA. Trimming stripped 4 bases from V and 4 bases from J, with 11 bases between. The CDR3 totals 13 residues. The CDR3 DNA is TGCAGCGTTGTCACGCAGGGGAATCAGCCCCAGCATTTT. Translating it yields CSVVTQGNQPQHF.

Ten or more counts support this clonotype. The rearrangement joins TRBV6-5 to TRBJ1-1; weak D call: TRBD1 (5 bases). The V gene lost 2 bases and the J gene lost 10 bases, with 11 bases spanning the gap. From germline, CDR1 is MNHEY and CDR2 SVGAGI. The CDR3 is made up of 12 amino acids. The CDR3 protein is CASSYAGDVAFF. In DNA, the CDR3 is TGTGCCAGCAGTTACGCGGGGGACGTAGCTTTCTTT.